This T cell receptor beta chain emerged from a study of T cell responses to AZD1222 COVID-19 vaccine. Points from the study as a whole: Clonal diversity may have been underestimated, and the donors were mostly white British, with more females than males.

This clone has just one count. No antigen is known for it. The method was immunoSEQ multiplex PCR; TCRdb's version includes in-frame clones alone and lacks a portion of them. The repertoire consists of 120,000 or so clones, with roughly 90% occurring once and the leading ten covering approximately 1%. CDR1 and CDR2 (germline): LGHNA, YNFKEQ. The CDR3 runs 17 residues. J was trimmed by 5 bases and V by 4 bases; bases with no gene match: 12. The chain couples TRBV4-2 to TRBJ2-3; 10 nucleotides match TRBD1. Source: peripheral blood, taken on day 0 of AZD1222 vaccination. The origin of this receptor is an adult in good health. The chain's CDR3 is CASSRRLDRGRGDTQYF. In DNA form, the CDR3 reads TGTGCCAGCAGCCGCAGGTTAGACAGGGGGCGCGGAGATACGCAGTATTTT.